This entry lists 7 T cell receptor beta chains sequenced from one sample in a study of T cell responses to AZD1222 COVID-19 vaccine. Generated by immunoSEQ multiplex PCR, the TCRdb table keeps only in-frame clones and is missing some. This sample has roughly 120,000 clones, with roughly 86% found just once. Sequences were derived from peripheral blood, sampled on day 0 of AZD1222 vaccination. All receptors derive from an adult in good health.

The rearrangement uses TRBV12-3 or TRBV12-4 and TRBJ2-7; no definite D call. The CDR3 spans 11 residues. The V end was cut by 4 bases, the J end by 0 bases, with 1 base between. In DNA, the CDR3 is TGTGCCAGCAGTTCCTCCTACGAGCAGTACTTC. Amino acid sequence: CASSSSYEQYF.

The CDR3 DNA sequence: TGCGCCAGCAGCACAGGACAGGGGGTCAATGAGCAGTTCTTC. Protein sequence: CASSTGQGVNEQFF. V gene TRBV5-1 combines with J gene TRBJ2-1; 10 nucleotides match TRBD1. The J segment lost 6 bases and the V segment lost 4 bases, leaving 4 bases of the junction unmatched. Per germline, CDR1 SGHRS and CDR2 YFSETQ. The CDR3 covers 14 residues.

The CDR3 loop is CASSLPGRTTYEQYF. In DNA, the CDR3 is TGTGCCAGCAGCTTGCCGGGACGGACGACCTACGAGCAGTACTTC. The chain uses TRBV11-2 and TRBJ2-7; either TRBD1 or TRBD2 may supply D (5 bases each). Germline lookup yields CDR1 SGHAT and CDR2 FQNNGV. CDR3 length: 15 amino acids. The V end lost 3 bases, the J end lost 2 bases, and 14 bases lay between the germline ends.

The J gene is TRBJ1-5, the V gene TRBV4-1, with TRBD1 matching over 8 bases. This CDR3 contains 14 residues. The J segment lost 3 bases and the V segment lost 5 bases, leaving 3 bases of the junction unmatched. CDR1 is MGHRA, CDR2 YSYEKL, per germline. The CDR3 nucleotides read TGCGCCAGCAGCGGGGGACAGGTCAATCAGCCCCAGCATTTT. It encodes CASSGGQVNQPQHF.

The J gene is TRBJ2-5, the V gene TRBV30; D gene uncertain. With 8 bases removed from V and 3 bases from J, the gap between germline ends came to 13 bases. The germline V gene has CDR1 GTSNPN and CDR2 SVGIG (reference sequence). CDR3 length: 12 residues. The CDR3 is CAGNNGEETQYF. DNA for the CDR3: TGTGCCGGCAATAATGGGGAAGAGACCCAGTACTTC.

This rearrangement joins TRBV28 to TRBJ1-1; D unresolved. Trimming removed 6 bases from V and 1 base from J, with 9 bases in between. CDR3 length equals 13 residues. Germline CDR1 MDHEN, CDR2 SYDVKM. The CDR3 bases are TGTGCCAGCAGATCCCCTACGAACACTGAAGCTTTCTTT. It yields the protein CASRSPTNTEAFF.

The V and J genes are TRBV24-1 and TRBJ2-3; 8 positions agree with TRBD2. The V segment lost 9 bases and the J segment 6 bases; nucleotides outside the gene matches: 10. The CDR3 loop spans 14 amino acids. Germline values: CDR1 KGHDR, CDR2 SFDVKD. The CDR3 is CATGLAGSGDTQYF. The CDR3 DNA is TGTGCCACCGGCTTAGCGGGAAGCGGGGATACGCAGTATTTT.